One and the same sample provided the 27 T cell receptor beta chains below, sequenced in a study of shared clonotypes between healthy human individuals. Naive CD8 cells lacked CD45RO and underwent positive selection for CCR7, leaving out terminally differentiated effector memory CD45RA+ cells. Clones were sequenced by immunoSEQ multiplex PCR, and TCRdb holds only the in-frame ones, with some missing. This sample yields approximately 2,200,000 clones, of which just over 90% are seen a single time; roughly 1.8% belongs to the top ten. The source material was naive CD8+ T cells from PBMCs. These receptors were collected from a young man in good health. Some clones in this sample may be carry-over from other donors' samples.

The V gene is TRBV19, the J gene TRBJ1-1; D is ambiguous. The germline gives CDR1 LNHDA, CDR2 SQIVND (reference sequence). CDR3 length equals 13 residues. V was trimmed by 5 bases and J by 10 bases, leaving 17 bases between them. The CDR3 sequence: CASSASPVLGAFF. The CDR3 DNA follows: TGTGCCAGTAGTGCAAGTCCAGTACTAGGAGCTTTCTTT.

This rearrangement joins TRBV4-1 to TRBJ1-2; no clear D gene. The length of the CDR3 is 14 residues. Per germline, CDR1 MGHRA and CDR2 YSYEKL. Trimming removed 0 bases from V and 8 bases from J, with 13 bases in between. CDR3 sequence reads: CASSQELAGGGYTF. The CDR3, as DNA: TGCGCCAGCAGCCAAGAACTCGCAGGTGGCGGCTACACCTTC.

The chain uses TRBV4-1 and TRBJ1-2; D gene unclear. Germline CDR1 and CDR2: MGHRA and YSYEKL. V lost 4 bases to trimming and J lost 4 bases, with 22 bases between them. This CDR3 comprises 17 residues. CDR3 nucleotides: TGCGCCAGCAGCCCGCAAGTTTTGGAGGAGTACCTCTATGGCTACACCTTC. Amino acid sequence: CASSPQVLEEYLYGYTF.

The V and J genes are TRBV11-1 and TRBJ2-1, with 7 bases that match TRBD2. Germline trimming cut 0 bases from V and 6 bases from J; bases unmatched to any gene: 11. Germline values: CDR1 SGHAT, CDR2 FQDESV (reference sequence). CDR3 length equals 17 residues. CDR3 in amino acids: CASSLALGLVGSNEQFF. The CDR3 region has the DNA TGTGCCAGCAGCTTAGCCCTCGGACTAGTGGGGTCCAATGAGCAGTTCTTC.

This clone was detected once. The genes are TRBV5-6 and TRBJ2-7; TRBD1 might be the D (5 bases). CDR1 is SGHDT, CDR2 YYEEEE, per germline. The V gene lost 3 bases and the J gene lost 7 bases, with 29 bases spanning the gap. This CDR3 has 18 amino acids. CDR3 sequence (DNA): TGTGCCAGCAGCTCAGGGTATTCTAAAAGGCTCTGGGTGAGGGAGCAGTACTTC. Translated: CASSSGYSKRLWVREQYF.

V and J are TRBV2 and TRBJ2-7; TRBD1 is a possible D gene (5 bases). The CDR3 has 15 residues. V gave up 2 bases and J gave up 3 bases, with 14 bases separating them. Germline V gives CDR1 SNHLY, CDR2 FYNNEI. CDR3 bases: TGTGCCAGCAGTGAATTATGGCAGGGCAACTACGAGCAGTACTTC. It yields the protein CASSELWQGNYEQYF.

V is TRBV7-9 and J is TRBJ2-3; D tentatively fits TRBD1 or TRBD2 (5 bases each). The CDR3 is made up of 17 amino acids. CDR1 is SEHNR, CDR2 FQNEAQ, per germline (reference sequence). Trimming removed 0 bases at V and 3 bases at J, with 16 bases between. The CDR3 coding sequence is TGTGCCAGCAGCTTAGCCAATCCCGGGACCCGGACAGATACGCAGTATTTT. The encoded protein is CASSLANPGTRTDTQYF.

The chain carries TRBV29-1 and TRBJ1-3; D remains ambiguous. Germline assignment: CDR1 SQVTM and CDR2 ANQGSEA. The CDR3 is 14 residues long. The V gene lost 3 bases and the J gene lost 7 bases, with 16 bases spanning the gap. The DNA of the CDR3 is TGCAGCGTTGACGACCCACAGCTCGGGAACACCATATATTTT. Residues: CSVDDPQLGNTIYF.

The rearrangement links TRBV2 to TRBJ1-1; D not certain. CDR1 is SNHLY, CDR2 FYNNEI, per germline. This CDR3 spans 14 amino acids. V lost 5 bases to trimming and J lost 5 bases, with 15 bases between them. CDR3 sequence: CASSPDPGGTEAFF. DNA for the CDR3: TGTGCCAGCAGTCCCGACCCAGGTGGAACTGAAGCTTTCTTT. The variable domain in full, completed from reference TRBV2 and TRBJ1-1, reads EPEVTQTPSHQVTQMGQEVILRCVPISNHLYFYWYRQILGQKVEFLVSFYNNEISEKSEIFDDQFSVERPDGSNFTLKIRSTKLEDSAMYFCASSPDPGGTEAFFGQGTRLTVV.

This clone came up once. This rearrangement joins TRBV4-1 to TRBJ2-1, with D tentatively TRBD1 or TRBD2 (5 bases each). Germline V gene sequence: CDR1 MGHRA, CDR2 YSYEKL. CDR3 length: 18 residues. V was cut by 3 bases and J by 8 bases, with 26 bases left in between. The CDR3 region is CASSQGTRDGLPWDEQFF. CDR3 nucleotides: TGCGCCAGCAGCCAGGGAACCAGGGACGGACTCCCATGGGATGAGCAGTTCTTC.

This clone appeared a single time. The V and J genes are TRBV4-2 and TRBJ1-4, with 7 bases matching TRBD1. This CDR3 is built from 16 residues. The junction had 8 bases not matched to a gene; V was cut back by 0 bases and J by 7 bases. Germline CDR1 LGHNA, CDR2 YNFKEQ. DNA for the CDR3: TGTGCCAGCAGCCAAGAATGGGGGACAGCCATTGAAAAACTGTTTTTT. Translating it yields CASSQEWGTAIEKLFF.

The chain couples TRBV21-1 to TRBJ2-2. TRBV21-1 is designated a pseudogene. The CDR3 spans 17 residues. CDR3 bases: TGTGCCAGCAGCAAAGCGCTTTTAGGGGGGACTGGCGGGGAGCTGTTTTTT. Amino acid sequence: CASSKALLGGTGGELFF.

The rearrangement joins TRBV5-1 to TRBJ2-2; D remains unclear. This CDR3 is built from 14 residues. The germline V gene has CDR1 SGHRS and CDR2 YFSETQ. The V gene lost 0 bases and the J gene lost 4 bases, with 7 bases spanning the gap. Written as DNA, the CDR3 is TGCGCCAGCAGCTTGGTAAAGAGCACCGGGGAGCTGTTTTTT. Its protein product is CASSLVKSTGELFF. Variable domain in full (rest from reference TRBV5-1 and TRBJ2-2): KAGVTQTPRYLIKTRGQQVTLSCSPISGHRSVSWYQQTPGQGLQFLFEYFSETQRNKGNFPGRFSGRQFSNSRSEMNVSTLELGDSALYLCASSLVKSTGELFFGEGSRLTVL.

This chain uses TRBV9 with TRBJ2-3; D gene uncertain. Germline V gives CDR1 SGDLS, CDR2 YYNGEE. The V and J ends lost 4 bases and 5 bases respectively, with 17 bases between them. The length of the CDR3 is 15 residues. CDR3 coding DNA: TGTGCCAGCAGCTTACCTTCGGCCGAGGTAGATACGCAGTATTTT. Encoded protein: CASSLPSAEVDTQYF.

V gene TRBV2 combines with J gene TRBJ2-1; 8 bases are shared with TRBD2. The V and J ends lost 4 bases and 10 bases, in that order; junction bases with no gene match: 12. Germline V gene lookup returns CDR1 SNHLY and CDR2 FYNNEI. The CDR3 runs to 15 residues. DNA of the CDR3: TGTGCCAGCAGTGCATCAGGACTAGCCCTAGGGGAGCAGTTCTTC. It codes for CASSASGLALGEQFF.

The CDR3 nucleotides are TGTGCCAGCCAGGGGGGTAACACTGAAGCTTTCTTT. Protein product: CASQGGNTEAFF. The rearrangement links TRBV5-6 to TRBJ1-1, with 7 nucleotides matching TRBD1. After removal of 7 bases from V and 2 bases from J, the junction contained 2 bases not matched to a gene. Germline CDR1 is SGHDT and CDR2 is YYEEEE. The CDR3 extends over 12 amino acids.

V is TRBV11-3 and J is TRBJ2-1; D possibly corresponds to TRBD1 (7 bases). Trimming removed 10 bases from V and 5 bases from J, with 15 bases in between. The V gene's germline CDR1 is SGHNT and CDR2 YENEEA. CDR3 length: 13 residues. The DNA of the CDR3 is TGTGCCACCTCAGGGGGGCAAAACAATGAGCAGTTCTTC. Translation gives CATSGGQNNEQFF.

The rearrangement joins TRBV5-1 to TRBJ1-5; D is possibly TRBD1 (6 bases). From germline, CDR1 is SGHRS and CDR2 YFSETQ. Trimming took off 3 bases at V and 1 base at J, with 14 bases between the two ends. The CDR3 is 16 amino acids. CDR3 sequence (DNA): TGCGCCAGCAGCTCAACAGGGTTGGAGAGCAATCAGCCCCAGCATTTT. Its translation is CASSSTGLESNQPQHF.

V gene TRBV28 combines with J gene TRBJ2-6; D gene unclear. Trimming shortened V by 2 bases and J by 4 bases, and 9 bases separated the two germline ends. CDR3 size: 15 residues. Germline CDR1 is MDHEN and CDR2 is SYDVKM. CDR3 in DNA: TGTGCCAGCAGTTTACCCTTGGCCGGGGCCAACGTCCTGACTTTC. Translated: CASSLPLAGANVLTF.

The rearrangement links TRBV4-1 to TRBJ2-3; no firm D call. Trimming stripped 0 bases from V and 9 bases from J, with 10 bases between. Per germline, CDR1 MGHRA and CDR2 YSYEKL. The CDR3 extends over 13 amino acids. The CDR3 protein is CASSQDARATQYF. In DNA, the CDR3 is TGCGCCAGCAGCCAAGATGCTAGAGCCACGCAGTATTTT.

This clone was seen only once. The rearrangement links TRBV9 to TRBJ2-2; D call uncertain. This CDR3 is 16 amino acids long. CDR1 is SGDLS and CDR2 is YYNGEE in the germline V gene. V was trimmed by 4 bases and J by 0 bases, leaving 13 bases between them. CDR3 loop: CASSTTGRSNTGELFF. CDR3 DNA: TGTGCCAGCAGCACAACCGGACGATCGAACACCGGGGAGCTGTTTTTT. Variable domain in full (rest from reference TRBV9 and TRBJ2-2): DSGVTQTPKHLITATGQRVTLRCSPRSGDLSVYWYQQSLDQGLQFLIQYYNGEERAKGNILERFSAQQFPDLHSELNLSSLELGDSALYFCASSTTGRSNTGELFFGEGSRLTVL.

The J gene is TRBJ2-1, the V gene TRBV15; perhaps TRBD2 as D (5 bases). The CDR3 covers 15 residues. Trimming removed 3 bases from V and 5 bases from J, with 14 bases in between. The germline CDR1 and CDR2 sequences are LNHNV and YYDKDF (reference sequence). In DNA, the CDR3 is TGTGCCACCAGCAGCCGAGGGCTATGGGACAATGAGCAGTTCTTC. Translating it yields CATSSRGLWDNEQFF.

V and J are TRBV4-1 and TRBJ2-7, with a possible D match to TRBD2 (5 bases). V shed 0 bases and J shed 0 bases, with 15 bases lying between them. The CDR3 runs 17 residues. Germline V lookup: CDR1 MGHRA, CDR2 YSYEKL. The CDR3 sequence is CASSQDALDSGSYEQYF. CDR3 DNA: TGCGCCAGCAGCCAAGATGCCCTGGACTCTGGCTCCTACGAGCAGTACTTC.

The chain is built from TRBV30 and TRBJ1-1; D might be TRBD1 (6 bases). CDR1 is GTSNPN and CDR2 is SVGIG in the germline V gene (reference sequence). The V gene lost 3 bases and the J gene lost 4 bases, with 12 bases spanning the gap. The CDR3 runs to 13 residues. CDR3 coding DNA: TGTGCCTGGAGCGACTCGGGGGCCACTGAAGCTTTCTTT. It specifies CAWSDSGATEAFF.

The V and J genes are TRBV11-2 and TRBJ2-7; D is possibly TRBD2 (5 bases). CDR1 and CDR2 (germline): SGHAT, FQNNGV. The CDR3 is 14 amino acids. Trimming took off 5 bases at V and 5 bases at J, with 16 bases between the two ends. The CDR3, as DNA: TGTGCCAGCAGCGGAGAGGGCGCAGACGACGAGCAGTACTTC. It specifies CASSGEGADDEQYF.

J is TRBJ2-3 and V is TRBV7-2; D remains unclear. This CDR3 contains 15 residues. Trimming removed 2 bases at V and 4 bases at J, with 13 bases between. The germline V gene has CDR1 SGHTA and CDR2 FQGNSA. The CDR3 reads CASSLISSYADTQYF. The CDR3 bases are TGTGCCAGCAGCTTAATCAGTAGTTACGCAGATACGCAGTATTTT.

This clone showed up just once. The V call is TRBV19, the J call TRBJ1-5; the D is unclear. Trimming removed 4 bases from V and 4 bases from J, with 8 bases in between. Germline lookup yields CDR1 LNHDA and CDR2 SQIVND (reference sequence). The CDR3 sequence is 13 residues long. DNA of the CDR3: TGTGCCAGTAGTACCGGAGAGAATCAGCCCCAGCATTTT. Amino acids: CASSTGENQPQHF.